Listed below are T cell receptor beta chains from one sample, sequenced in a study of CXCR3-negative and CXCR3-positive naive CD8 T cells. TCRdb derives one entry per CDR3 protein from the 5' RACE reads, leaving out DNA. The table counts tens of thousands of distinct CDR3 sequences; about 0.62% lies in the top ten. What was sequenced was naive CXCR3+ CD8+ T cells from blood. The receptors here all came from a human donor in good health. Some clones in this sample may be carry-over from other donors' samples. Both conserved end residues are part of each CDR3. The order of the fields is J gene, V gene, CDR3 protein.

j_gene: TRBJ2-6
v_gene: TRBV27
CDR3aa: CASSFTGANVLTF

j_gene: TRBJ2-1
v_gene: TRBV5-1
CDR3aa: CASSWTRLEQFF

j_gene: TRBJ2-1
v_gene: TRBV5-1
CDR3aa: CASTDGGGVYNEQFF

j_gene: TRBJ1-1
v_gene: TRBV3-1
CDR3aa: CASSHFDRVDTEAFF

j_gene: TRBJ2-3
v_gene: TRBV7-8
CDR3aa: CASSPTDDTQYF

j_gene: TRBJ2-7
v_gene: TRBV27
CDR3aa: CASSLGQGANEQYF

j_gene: TRBJ2-2
v_gene: TRBV5-5
CDR3aa: CASSTAPTQGGRTWELFF

j_gene: TRBJ2-7
v_gene: TRBV7-9
CDR3aa: CASSSQGRPYEQYF

j_gene: TRBJ1-1
v_gene: TRBV7-9
CDR3aa: CASSWEGEAFF

j_gene: TRBJ2-1
v_gene: TRBV29-1
CDR3aa: CSVEDLFRQGGGNEQFF

j_gene: TRBJ2-1
v_gene: TRBV4-2
CDR3aa: CASSPGYRGGLNEQFF

j_gene: TRBJ2-7
v_gene: TRBV7-2
CDR3aa: CASSPQGGGPYEQYF

j_gene: TRBJ1-1
v_gene: TRBV29-1
CDR3aa: CSVAEGTESEAFF

j_gene: TRBJ2-7
v_gene: TRBV27
CDR3aa: CASSFGSNYEQYF

j_gene: TRBJ1-1
v_gene: TRBV11-3
CDR3aa: CASSPSPLVQRALGNTEAFF

j_gene: TRBJ2-7
v_gene: TRBV7-8
CDR3aa: CASSFPPGTSGADEQYF